A selection of T cell receptor beta chains follows, all from one sample in a study of blood T cell repertoires in COVID-19. The method was immunoSEQ multiplex PCR; TCRdb's version includes in-frame clones alone and lacks a portion of them. The data hold 87,000 or so clones, with roughly 87% observed a single time. Sequenced material: peripheral blood. These receptor sequences come from a woman aged 50 to 60 with active or convalescent COVID-19. Both conserved end residues are part of each CDR3. The D gene is left open where the match is weak. The listing skips clone size in some rows; elsewhere it reads once, few, many or a size class.

-	TRBV9	TRBD1	TRBJ2-1	CASSVGTGGWNEQFF	TGTGCCAGCAGCGTAGGGACAGGGGGGTGGAATGAGCAGTTCTTC
-	TRBV11-2	-	TRBJ1-3	CASSLTDSGNTIYF	TGTGCCAGCAGCTTGACAGACTCTGGAAACACCATATATTTT
-	TRBV21-1	-	TRBJ2-7	CASSKGDRGLHEQYF	TGTGCCAGCAGCAAAGGGGACAGGGGGTTGCACGAGCAGTACTTC
-	TRBV6-5	-	TRBJ1-5	CASSSEWQPQHF	TGTGCCAGCAGTTCCGAGTGGCAGCCCCAGCATTTT
-	TRBV7-3	-	TRBJ2-3	CASSLTWGGGTDTQYF	TGTGCCAGCAGCTTAACGTGGGGAGGAGGCACAGATACGCAGTATTTT
-	TRBV5-4	-	TRBJ2-1	CASSFLQAEQFF	TGTGCCAGCAGCTTCCTCCAGGCTGAGCAGTTCTTC
-	TRBV9	-	TRBJ1-2	CASSVEAATGYGYTF	TGTGCCAGCAGCGTAGAGGCGGCCACAGGCTATGGCTACACCTTC
-	TRBV15	-	TRBJ1-1	CATSSGAVGTMEAFF	TGTGCCACCAGCAGCGGAGCGGTGGGGACAATGGAAGCTTTCTTT
-	TRBV4-1	TRBD2	TRBJ2-3	CASSQVGTSGDTDTQYF	TGCGCCAGCAGCCAAGTCGGGACTAGCGGGGACACAGATACGCAGTATTTT
-	TRBV7-2	TRBD2	TRBJ2-7	CASSLVSGGAGEQYF	TGTGCCAGCAGCTTAGTTAGCGGGGGGGCCGGGGAGCAGTACTTC
-	TRBV27	-	TRBJ1-1	CASSLPGVEAFF	TGTGCCAGCAGTTTGCCGGGTGTTGAAGCTTTCTTT
-	TRBV29-1	-	TRBJ1-1	CSVGIGAGDTEAFF	TGCAGCGTTGGTATAGGGGCAGGCGACACTGAAGCTTTCTTT
-	TRBV9	TRBD1	TRBJ1-3	CASSVAGWDRPSGNTIYF	TGTGCCAGCAGCGTAGCTGGGTGGGACAGGCCATCTGGAAACACCATATATTTT
-	TRBV12-3/TRBV12-4	-	TRBJ1-3	CASSPRGNTIYF	TGTGCCAGCAGTCCCAGGGGAAACACCATATATTTT
-	TRBV7-2	TRBD1	TRBJ2-1	CASSRDREGEQFF	TGTGCCAGCAGCCGGGACAGGGAGGGGGAGCAGTTCTTC
-	TRBV29-1	TRBD1	TRBJ2-1	CSQGDNYNEQFF	TGCAGTCAGGGGGATAACTACAATGAGCAGTTCTTC
-	TRBV5-4	TRBD1	TRBJ1-1	CASSFFGAGGNTEAFF	TGTGCCAGCAGCTTCTTCGGGGCAGGGGGGAACACTGAAGCTTTCTTT
-	TRBV5-1	-	TRBJ2-3	CASTPHQTDTQYF	TGCGCCAGCACCCCCCACCAGACAGATACGCAGTATTTT
few	TRBV6-5	-	TRBJ1-2	CASSYSTGYGYTF	TGTGCCAGCAGTTACTCCACTGGCTATGGCTACACCTTC
few	TRBV18	-	TRBJ2-1	CASSPPSGYNEQFF	TGTGCCAGCTCACCACCGAGCGGGTACAATGAGCAGTTCTTC
-	TRBV27	TRBD1	TRBJ2-7	CASSYRQGEEQYF	TGTGCCAGCAGTTACCGACAGGGGGAGGAGCAGTACTTC
-	TRBV7-3	-	TRBJ1-4	CASRPPGGEKLFF	TGTGCCAGCAGGCCCCCGGGAGGTGAAAAACTGTTTTTT
-	TRBV7-9	-	TRBJ1-1	CASSNRNTEAFF	TGTGCCAGCAGCAACAGGAACACTGAAGCTTTCTTT
few	TRBV7-9	TRBD1	TRBJ1-2	CASSLGLGTVYGYTF	TGTGCCAGCAGCTTAGGCTTAGGGACAGTCTATGGCTACACCTTC
-	TRBV27	-	TRBJ1-1	CASSLLVGENTEAFF	TGTGCCAGCAGTTTATTGGTAGGAGAGAACACTGAAGCTTTCTTT
-	TRBV7-2	TRBD2	TRBJ2-3	CASSTSGSGADTQYF	TGTGCCAGCAGCACTAGCGGTTCCGGGGCAGATACGCAGTATTTT
-	TRBV7-2	TRBD1	TRBJ1-5	CASSLFSGQLNQPQHF	TGTGCCAGCAGCTTATTCTCGGGACAGCTCAATCAGCCCCAGCATTTT
-	TRBV25-1	-	TRBJ1-1	CASSEFGQLEAFF	TGTGCCAGCAGTGAATTTGGGCAGCTCGAAGCTTTCTTT
-	TRBV11-3	TRBD1	TRBJ1-5	CASSWGQGASNQPQHF	TGTGCCAGCAGCTGGGGACAGGGGGCAAGCAATCAGCCCCAGCATTTT
-	TRBV6-5	-	TRBJ1-5	CASNIRGQRNQPQHF	TGTGCCAGCAATATACGTGGACAGAGAAATCAGCCCCAGCATTTT
-	TRBV7-2	TRBD2	TRBJ2-3	CASSLGAGSDTQYF	TGTGCCAGCAGCTTAGGAGCGGGGTCAGATACGCAGTATTTT
-	TRBV18	-	TRBJ1-2	CASSAGVEYGYTF	TGTGCCAGCTCAGCCGGGGTCGAATATGGCTACACCTTC
-	TRBV29-1	TRBD1	TRBJ2-5	CSVEEGRGQRETQYF	TGCAGCGTTGAAGAGGGTAGGGGGCAGAGGGAGACCCAGTACTTC
-	TRBV3-1/TRBV3-2	-	TRBJ1-1	CASSQLQGGYTEAFF	TGTGCCAGCAGCCAGCTACAGGGCGGGTACACTGAAGCTTTCTTT
-	TRBV20-1	-	TRBJ1-2	CSALYSGYTF	TGCAGTGCTCTATACTCTGGCTACACCTTC
-	TRBV7-2	TRBD2	TRBJ2-5	CASRLTSETRGTQYF	TGTGCCAGCAGGTTGACTAGCGAAACGAGAGGGACCCAGTACTTC
-	TRBV7-6	TRBD1	TRBJ1-2	CASSLEVPDRGGGYTF	TGTGCCAGCAGCTTAGAGGTCCCGGACAGGGGTGGAGGCTACACCTTC
-	TRBV27	TRBD1	TRBJ1-1	CASSLRGLGTEAFF	TGTGCCAGCAGTCTCAGGGGGCTGGGCACTGAAGCTTTCTTT
-	TRBV20-1	-	TRBJ1-5	CSASYPGEGQPQHF	TGCAGTGCCAGTTATCCGGGTGAGGGACAGCCCCAGCATTTT
-	TRBV2	-	TRBJ1-4	CASTERASGRLFF	TGTGCCAGCACTGAGAGGGCGAGCGGCAGACTGTTTTTT